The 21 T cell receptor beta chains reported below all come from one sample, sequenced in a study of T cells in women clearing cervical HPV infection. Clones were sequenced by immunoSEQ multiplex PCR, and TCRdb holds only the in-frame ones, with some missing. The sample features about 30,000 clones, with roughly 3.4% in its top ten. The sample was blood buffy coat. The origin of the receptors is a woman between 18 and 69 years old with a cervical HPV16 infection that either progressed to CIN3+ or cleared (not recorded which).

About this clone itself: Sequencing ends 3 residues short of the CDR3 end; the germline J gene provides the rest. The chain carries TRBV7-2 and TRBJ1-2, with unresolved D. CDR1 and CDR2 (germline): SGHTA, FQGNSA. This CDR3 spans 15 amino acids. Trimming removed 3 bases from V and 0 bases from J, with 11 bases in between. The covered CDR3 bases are TGTGCCAGCAGCTTCGGTCCAGGCCCTAACTATGGC. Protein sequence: CASSFGPGPNYG. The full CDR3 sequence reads CASSFGPGPNYGYTF.

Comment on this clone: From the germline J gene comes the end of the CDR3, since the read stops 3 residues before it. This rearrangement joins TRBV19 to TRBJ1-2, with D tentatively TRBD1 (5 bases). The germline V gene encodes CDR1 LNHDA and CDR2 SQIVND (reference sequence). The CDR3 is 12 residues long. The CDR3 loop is CASSGTRYDYTF. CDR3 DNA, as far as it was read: TGTGCCAGTAGCGGGACTAGGTACGAC.

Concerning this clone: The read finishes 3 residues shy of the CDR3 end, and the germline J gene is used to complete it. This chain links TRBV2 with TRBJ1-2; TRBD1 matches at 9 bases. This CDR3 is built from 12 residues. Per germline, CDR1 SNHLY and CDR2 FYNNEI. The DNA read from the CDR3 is TGTGCCAGCAGGGGACAGGGAGGCGGC. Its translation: CASRGQGGG. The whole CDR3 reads CASRGQGGGYTF. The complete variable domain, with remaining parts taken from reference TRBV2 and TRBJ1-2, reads EPEVTQTPSHQVTQMGQEVILRCVPISNHLYFYWYRQILGQKVEFLVSFYNNEISEKSEIFDDQFSVERPDGSNFTLKIRSTKLEDSAMYFCASRGQGGGYTFGSGTRLTVV.

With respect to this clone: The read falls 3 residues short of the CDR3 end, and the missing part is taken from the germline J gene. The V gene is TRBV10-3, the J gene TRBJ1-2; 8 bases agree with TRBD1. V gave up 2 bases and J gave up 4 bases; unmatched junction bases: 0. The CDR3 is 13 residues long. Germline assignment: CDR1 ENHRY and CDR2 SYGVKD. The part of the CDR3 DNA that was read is TGTGCCATCAGTGAGACAGGGGGCTATGGC. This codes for CAISETGGYG. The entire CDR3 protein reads CAISETGGYGYTF.

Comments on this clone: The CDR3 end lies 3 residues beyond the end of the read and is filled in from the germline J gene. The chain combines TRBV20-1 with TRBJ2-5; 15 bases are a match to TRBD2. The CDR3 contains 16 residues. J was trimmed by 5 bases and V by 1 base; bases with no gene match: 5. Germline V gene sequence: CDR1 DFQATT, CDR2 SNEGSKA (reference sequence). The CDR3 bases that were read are TGCAGTGCTAGAGGGACTAGCGGGAGGGTAGGGGAGACC. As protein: CSARGTSGRVGET. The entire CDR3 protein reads CSARGTSGRVGETQYF.

The part of the CDR3 DNA that was read is TGTGCCAGTAGATCTGGGACAGAGCTATACAATGAG. It yields the protein CASRSGTELYNE. The complete CDR3 reads CASRSGTELYNEQFF. The chain recombines TRBV19 with TRBJ2-1, with 7 positions matching TRBD1. The CDR3 end is not reached by the read, which stops 3 residues before it; the germline J gene fills it in. The ends lost 6 bases at V and 4 bases at J; junction bases unmatched: 9. Germline CDR1 LNHDA, CDR2 SQIVND (reference sequence). This CDR3 contains 15 residues.

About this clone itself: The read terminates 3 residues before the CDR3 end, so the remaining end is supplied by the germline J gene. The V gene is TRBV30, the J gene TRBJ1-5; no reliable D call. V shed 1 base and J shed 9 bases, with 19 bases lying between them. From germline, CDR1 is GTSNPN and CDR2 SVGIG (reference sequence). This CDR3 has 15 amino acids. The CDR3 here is CAWSAPAVPSRPQHF. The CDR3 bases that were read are TGTGCCTGGAGTGCACCGGCGGTCCCCAGCAGGCCC.

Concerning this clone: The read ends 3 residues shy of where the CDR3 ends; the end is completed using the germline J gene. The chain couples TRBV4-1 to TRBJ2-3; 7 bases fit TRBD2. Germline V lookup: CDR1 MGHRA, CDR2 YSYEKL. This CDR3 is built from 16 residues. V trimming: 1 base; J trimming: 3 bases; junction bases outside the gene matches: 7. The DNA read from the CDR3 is TGCGCCAGCAGCCAAGGGGCGGGAGTAGGTACAGATACG. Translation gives CASSQGAGVGTDT. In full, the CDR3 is CASSQGAGVGTDTQYF.

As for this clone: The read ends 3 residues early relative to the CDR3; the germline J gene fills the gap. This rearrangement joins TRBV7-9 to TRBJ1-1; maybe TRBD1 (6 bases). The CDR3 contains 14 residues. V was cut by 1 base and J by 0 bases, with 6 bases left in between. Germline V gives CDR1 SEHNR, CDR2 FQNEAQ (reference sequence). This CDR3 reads CASSLEGVNTEAFF. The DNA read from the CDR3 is TGTGCCAGCAGCTTAGAGGGGGTGAACACTGAA.

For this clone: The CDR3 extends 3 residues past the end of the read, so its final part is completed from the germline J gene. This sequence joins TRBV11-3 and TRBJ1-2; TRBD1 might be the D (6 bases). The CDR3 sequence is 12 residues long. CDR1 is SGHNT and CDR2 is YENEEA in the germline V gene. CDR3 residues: CASSLLDRSYTF. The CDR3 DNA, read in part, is TGTGCCAGCAGCTTACTCGACAGGTCG.

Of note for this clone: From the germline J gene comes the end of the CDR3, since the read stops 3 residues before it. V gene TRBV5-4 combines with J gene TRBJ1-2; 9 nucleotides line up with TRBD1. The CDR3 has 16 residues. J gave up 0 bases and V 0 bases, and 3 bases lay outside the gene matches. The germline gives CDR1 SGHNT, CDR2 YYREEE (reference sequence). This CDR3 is CASSLDRGQANYGYTF. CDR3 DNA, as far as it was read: TGTGCCAGCAGCTTGGACAGGGGGCAGGCTAACTATGGC.

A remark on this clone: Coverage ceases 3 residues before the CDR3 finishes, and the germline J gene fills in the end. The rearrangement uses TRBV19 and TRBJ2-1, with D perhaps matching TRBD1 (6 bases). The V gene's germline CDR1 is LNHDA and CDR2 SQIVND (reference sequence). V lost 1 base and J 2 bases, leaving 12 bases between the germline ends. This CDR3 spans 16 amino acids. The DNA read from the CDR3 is TGTGCCAGTAGTATAGGTGGGACACGGCCCTACAATGAG. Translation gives CASSIGGTRPYNE. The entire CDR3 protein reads CASSIGGTRPYNEQFF.

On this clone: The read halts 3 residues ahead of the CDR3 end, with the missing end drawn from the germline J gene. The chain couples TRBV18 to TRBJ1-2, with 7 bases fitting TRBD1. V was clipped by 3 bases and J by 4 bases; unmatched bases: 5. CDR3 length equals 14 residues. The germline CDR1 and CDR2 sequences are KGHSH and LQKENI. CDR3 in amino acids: CASSPGRGSYGYTF. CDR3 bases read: TGTGCCAGCTCACCCGGCAGGGGGTCCTATGGC.

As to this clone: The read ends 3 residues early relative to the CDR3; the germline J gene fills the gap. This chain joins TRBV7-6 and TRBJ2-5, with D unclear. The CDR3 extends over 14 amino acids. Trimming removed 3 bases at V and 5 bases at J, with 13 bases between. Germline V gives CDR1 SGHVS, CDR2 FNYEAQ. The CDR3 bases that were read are TGTGCCAGCAGCTTTCAGGCAGGAGCTGAGACC. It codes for CASSFQAGAET. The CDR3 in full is CASSFQAGAETQYF. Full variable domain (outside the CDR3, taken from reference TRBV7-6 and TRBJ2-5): GAGVSQSPRYKVTKRGQDVALRCDPISGHVSLYWYRQALGQGPEFLTYFNYEAQQDKSGLPNDRFSAERPEGSISTLTIQRTEQRDSAMYRCASSFQAGAETQYFGPGTRLLVL.

The CDR3 is CASSLSDEQYF. Incomplete CDR3 DNA: TGCGCCAGCAGCTTATCGGACGAG. The genes are TRBV5-1 and TRBJ2-7; D is undetermined. With the read ending 3 residues before the CDR3 end, the germline J gene is used to fill in that end. CDR3 length equals 11 residues. Germline V gene sequence: CDR1 SGHRS, CDR2 YFSETQ. The germline V and J ends were trimmed by 2 bases and 5 bases, with 5 bases remaining between them. Filled out from reference TRBV5-1 and TRBJ2-7, the complete variable domain reads KAGVTQTPRYLIKTRGQQVTLSCSPISGHRSVSWYQQTPGQGLQFLFEYFSETQRNKGNFPGRFSGRQFSNSRSEMNVSTLELGDSALYLCASSLSDEQYFGPGTRLTVT.

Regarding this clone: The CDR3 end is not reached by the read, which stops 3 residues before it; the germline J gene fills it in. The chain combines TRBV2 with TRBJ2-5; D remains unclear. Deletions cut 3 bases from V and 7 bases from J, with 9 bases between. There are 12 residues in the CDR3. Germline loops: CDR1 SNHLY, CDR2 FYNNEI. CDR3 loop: CASSDEHSTQYF. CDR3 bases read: TGTGCCAGCAGTGACGAGCATTCGACC.

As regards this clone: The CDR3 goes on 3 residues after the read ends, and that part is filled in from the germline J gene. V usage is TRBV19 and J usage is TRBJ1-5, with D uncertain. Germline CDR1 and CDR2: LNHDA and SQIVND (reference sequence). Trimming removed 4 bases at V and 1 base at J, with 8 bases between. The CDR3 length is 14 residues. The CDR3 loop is CASSTDLSNQPQHF. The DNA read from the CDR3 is TGTGCCAGTAGTACCGACTTGAGCAATCAGCCC.

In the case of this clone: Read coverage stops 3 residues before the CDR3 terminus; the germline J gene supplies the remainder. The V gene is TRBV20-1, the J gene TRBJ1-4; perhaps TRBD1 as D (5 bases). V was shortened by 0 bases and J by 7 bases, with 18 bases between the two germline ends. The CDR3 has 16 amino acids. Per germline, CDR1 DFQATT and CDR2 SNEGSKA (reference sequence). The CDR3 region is CSARDRARGSGEKLFF. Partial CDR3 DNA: TGCAGTGCTAGAGATAGGGCACGGGGGAGCGGTGAAAAA.

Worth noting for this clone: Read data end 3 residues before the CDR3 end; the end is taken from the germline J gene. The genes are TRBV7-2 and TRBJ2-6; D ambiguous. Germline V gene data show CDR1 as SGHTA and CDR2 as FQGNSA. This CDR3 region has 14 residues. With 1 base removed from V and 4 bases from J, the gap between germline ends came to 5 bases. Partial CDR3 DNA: TGTGCCAGCAGCTTAGATCCGGGGGCCAACGTC. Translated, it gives CASSLDPGANV. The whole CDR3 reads CASSLDPGANVLTF.

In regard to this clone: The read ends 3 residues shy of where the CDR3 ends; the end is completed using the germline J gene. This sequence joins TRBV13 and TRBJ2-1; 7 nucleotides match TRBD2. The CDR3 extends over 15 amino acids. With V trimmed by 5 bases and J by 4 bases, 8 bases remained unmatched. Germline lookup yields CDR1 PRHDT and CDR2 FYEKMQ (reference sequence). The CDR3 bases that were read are TGTGCCAGCAGCCCCCCTAGCGGTTCATACAATGAG. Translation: CASSPPSGSYNE. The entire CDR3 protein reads CASSPPSGSYNEQFF.

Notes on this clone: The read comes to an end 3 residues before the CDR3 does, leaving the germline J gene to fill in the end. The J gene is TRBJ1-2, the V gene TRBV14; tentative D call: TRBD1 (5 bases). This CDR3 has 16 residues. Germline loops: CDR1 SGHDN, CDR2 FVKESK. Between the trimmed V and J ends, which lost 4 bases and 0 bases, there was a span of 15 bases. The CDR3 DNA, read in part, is TGTGCCAGCAGCCGGGGGGGATCATCAGCTAACTATGGC. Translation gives CASSRGGSSANYG. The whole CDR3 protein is CASSRGGSSANYGYTF.